This TCR beta chain originates from a study of blood T cell repertoires in COVID-19. Turning to the study itself: From the United States, Italy and Spain came samples of acute and convalescent COVID-19. Sources were T cells, B-cell-depleted T cells, or PBMCs; the material itself was cDNA or gDNA.

This clone was seen a single time. The germline gives CDR1 SGHRS, CDR2 YFSETQ. The CDR3 extends over 17 amino acids. V lost 5 bases to trimming and J lost 2 bases; unmatched junction nucleotides: 12. Original processing methods: Estimates of nucleated cell counts were drawn from the amplification of reference gene primers. Produced via immunoSEQ multiplex PCR; TCRdb's table is partial and in-frame only. V, J and clone size derive from that table, while D and trimming were established from the DNA sequence. The sample shows 250,000 to 350,000 clones, about nine tenths of them seen only once. Patients at the Seattle site were enrolled during active infection and followed longitudinally.

The chain has TRBV5-1 and TRBJ2-7; TRBD2 agrees at 11 bases. The specimen sequenced was peripheral blood. The receptor comes from a woman aged 25 to 45 with COVID-19, enrolled during active disease. The CDR3, as DNA: TGCGCCAGCAGTAGGATCCTAGCGGGAGGCCCAGCCTACGAGCAGTACTTC. It specifies CASSRILAGGPAYEQYF.